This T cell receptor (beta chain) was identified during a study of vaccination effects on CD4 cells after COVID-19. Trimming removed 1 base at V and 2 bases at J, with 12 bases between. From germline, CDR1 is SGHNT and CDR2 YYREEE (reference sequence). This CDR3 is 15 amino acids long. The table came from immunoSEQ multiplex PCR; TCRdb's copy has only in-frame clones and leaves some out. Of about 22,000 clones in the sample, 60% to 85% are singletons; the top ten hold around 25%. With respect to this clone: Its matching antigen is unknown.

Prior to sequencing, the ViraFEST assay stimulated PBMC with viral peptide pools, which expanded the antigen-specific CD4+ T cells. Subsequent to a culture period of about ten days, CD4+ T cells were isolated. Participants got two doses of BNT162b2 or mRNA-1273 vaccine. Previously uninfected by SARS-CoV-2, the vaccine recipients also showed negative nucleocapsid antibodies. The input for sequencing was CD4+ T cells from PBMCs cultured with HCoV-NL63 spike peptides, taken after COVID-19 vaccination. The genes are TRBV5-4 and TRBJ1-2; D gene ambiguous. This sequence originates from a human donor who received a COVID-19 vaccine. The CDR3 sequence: CASSLPGVTNYGYTF. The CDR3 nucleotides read TGTGCCAGCAGCTTGCCCGGGGTGACAAACTATGGCTACACCTTC.